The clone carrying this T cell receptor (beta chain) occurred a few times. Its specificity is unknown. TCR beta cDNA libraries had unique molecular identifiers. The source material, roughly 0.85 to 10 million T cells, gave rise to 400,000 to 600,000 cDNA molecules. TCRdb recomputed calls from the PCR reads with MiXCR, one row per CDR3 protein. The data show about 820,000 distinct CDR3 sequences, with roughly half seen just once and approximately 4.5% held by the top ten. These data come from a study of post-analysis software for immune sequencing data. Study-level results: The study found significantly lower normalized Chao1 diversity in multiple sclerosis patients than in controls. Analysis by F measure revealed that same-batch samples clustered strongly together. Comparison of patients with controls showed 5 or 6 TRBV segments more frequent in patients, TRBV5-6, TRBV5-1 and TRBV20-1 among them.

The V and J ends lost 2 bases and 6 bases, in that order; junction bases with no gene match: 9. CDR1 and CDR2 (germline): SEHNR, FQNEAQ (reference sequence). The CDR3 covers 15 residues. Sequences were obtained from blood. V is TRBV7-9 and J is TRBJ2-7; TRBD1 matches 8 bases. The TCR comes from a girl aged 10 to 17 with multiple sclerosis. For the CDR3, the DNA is TGTGCCAGCAGCTTACCCGGGACAGGCCGCGGCGAGCAGTACTTC. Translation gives CASSLPGTGRGEQYF.